This TCR beta chain comes out of a study of cytomegalovirus exposure and HLA in healthy donors. General observations from the study: Researchers counted approximately 160 TCR beta chains as cytomegalovirus-associated. The Asian-associated ancestry cluster reportedly had fewer N-insertions than the approximately 650-donor mean in a later analysis. With DRB1 most and HLA-C fewest, TCR association rates differed between HLA loci in a later analysis.

Every donor was a healthy person donating bone marrow. Both 60 Vbeta primers and 13 Jbeta primers went into the PCR. This table comes from immunoSEQ multiplex PCR, and its TCRdb copy is limited to in-frame clones, with some not included. The repertoire holds around 150,000 clones, with 78% as singletons. Comment on this clone: As yet, its antigen is unknown.

Germline CDR1 reads SGHRS; CDR2 reads YFSETQ. This CDR3 region has 16 residues. The V and J ends lost 4 bases and 9 bases respectively, with 23 bases between them. The genes are TRBV5-1 and TRBJ2-1; maybe TRBD1 (6 bases). The receptor was isolated from a male donor in good health and CMV-seronegative. Sequencing was carried out using PBMCs. CDR3 amino acids: CASSVGPGVPRGEQFF. The DNA of the CDR3 is TGCGCCAGCAGCGTGGGCCCAGGGGTTCCCCGCGGTGAGCAGTTCTTC.